These 23 T cell receptor beta chains were sequenced from one sample in a study of blood T cells in healthy people across ages. Next came a second PCR, run for 7 to 11 cycles, which used a sample-barcoded 5' primer along with a J-beta primer mix. TCRdb processed the 5' RACE reads anew with MiXCR; each CDR3 protein has one entry. The profile shows 1.5 million to 2 million distinct CDR3 sequences, about 31% of them singletons. Sequenced sample: blood. The receptors were gathered from a woman under 40 in good health.

The V and J genes are TRBV6-1 and TRBJ2-3, with 11 nucleotides matching TRBD2. Losses at the gene ends were 4 bases for V and 3 bases for J; bases not matched to a gene: 6. Germline CDR1 MNHNS, CDR2 SASEGT. The CDR3 spans 16 residues. The CDR3 loop reads CASSGGGLAETDTQYF. CDR3 sequence (DNA): TGTGCCAGCAGTGGTGGGGGACTAGCGGAGACAGATACGCAGTATTTT.

This clonotype was recorded a few times. The chain recombines TRBV11-2 with TRBJ2-1; D gene uncertain. The CDR3 is 13 amino acids. CDR1 is SGHAT, CDR2 FQNNGV, per germline. V gave up 6 bases and J gave up 3 bases, with 9 bases separating them. The CDR3 here is CASRFSDYNEQFF. CDR3 sequence (DNA): TGTGCCAGCAGGTTTTCGGACTACAATGAGCAGTTCTTC.

Only a few counts were recorded for this clonotype. The chain carries TRBV20-1 and TRBJ2-3, with 12 bases aligning to TRBD2. The V segment lost 3 bases and the J segment 4 bases; nucleotides outside the gene matches: 5. The CDR3 has 15 amino acids. Germline CDR1 and CDR2: DFQATT and SNEGSKA (reference sequence). The CDR3 protein is CSASRLAGDPDTQYF. The CDR3, as DNA: TGCAGTGCTAGTCGACTAGCGGGAGATCCAGATACGCAGTATTTT.

The gene calls are TRBV20-1 and TRBJ1-2; perhaps TRBD1 as D (6 bases). Germline V gene sequence: CDR1 DFQATT, CDR2 SNEGSKA (reference sequence). V gave up 0 bases and J gave up 4 bases, with 15 bases separating them. The CDR3 extends over 15 amino acids. This CDR3 reads CSARDGPGARYGYTF. DNA of the CDR3: TGCAGTGCTAGAGATGGTCCAGGGGCCCGCTATGGCTACACCTTC.

The chain carries TRBV20-1 and TRBJ2-7; D ambiguous. Germline CDR1 is DFQATT and CDR2 is SNEGSKA (reference sequence). Trimming took off 3 bases at V and 4 bases at J, with 10 bases between the two ends. The CDR3 extends over 12 amino acids. CDR3 coding DNA: TGCAGTGCTAGCCCCGGCAAATACGAGCAGTACTTC. Translating gives CSASPGKYEQYF.

Ten or more counts support this clonotype. The rearrangement links TRBV20-1 to TRBJ1-2, with 8 positions matching TRBD1. Trimming at V came to 8 bases and at J to 4 bases, leaving 9 bases not matched to a gene. The CDR3 has 13 amino acids. In germline, CDR1 is DFQATT, CDR2 SNEGSKA (reference sequence). The CDR3 here is CSLMTGVGYGYTF. CDR3 DNA sequence: TGCAGTTTAATGACAGGGGTTGGCTATGGCTACACCTTC.

The chain joins TRBV7-3 to TRBJ2-7, with TRBD2 matching 11 bases. Losses at the gene ends were 5 bases for V and 5 bases for J; bases not matched to a gene: 8. The CDR3 sequence is 15 residues long. Germline CDR1 and CDR2: SGHTA and FQGTGA. DNA for the CDR3: TGTGCCAGCAGCCAGACTAGCGGGAAGGGGGACGAGCAGTACTTC. Its translation is CASSQTSGKGDEQYF.

This clonotype was observed a few times. The genes are TRBV6-1 and TRBJ2-6, with 11 bases aligning to TRBD2. This CDR3 comprises 17 residues. Germline values: CDR1 MNHNS, CDR2 SASEGT. Trimming cost V 6 bases and J 0 bases; bases outside gene matches: 4. CDR3 in DNA: TGTGCCAGCAGAGGGACTAGCGGAATCTCTGGGGCCAACGTCCTGACTTTC. Amino acid sequence: CASRGTSGISGANVLTF.

J is TRBJ1-1 and V is TRBV20-1; D is ambiguous. There are 13 residues in the CDR3. In germline, CDR1 is DFQATT, CDR2 SNEGSKA (reference sequence). With 7 bases removed from V and 1 base from J, the gap between germline ends came to 13 bases. CDR3 amino acids: CSVSKQQNTEAFF. The CDR3 region has the DNA TGCAGTGTCAGCAAGCAGCAGAACACTGAAGCTTTCTTT.

Only a few counts were recorded for this clonotype. The chain links TRBV6-6 to TRBJ2-7; 9 nucleotides line up with TRBD2. This CDR3 has 13 residues. CDR1 MNHNY and CDR2 SVGAGI come from the germline V gene (reference sequence). The trim removed 5 bases at V and 5 bases at J, leaving 4 bases unmatched. The CDR3 sequence is CASSAGGWDEQYF. DNA for the CDR3: TGTGCCAGCAGTGCGGGAGGGTGGGACGAGCAGTACTTC.

Note on this clonotype: One base away lies a much larger clone, so this may be a sequencing read error. This chain connects TRBV29-1 to TRBJ2-1, with 12 nucleotides matching TRBD2. The CDR3 has 19 residues. With V trimmed by 0 bases and J by 0 bases, 9 bases remained unmatched. The germline CDR1 and CDR2 sequences are SQVTM and ANQGSEA. CDR3 sequence reads: CSVEDPASGGESSYNEQFF. Written as DNA, the CDR3 is TGCAGCGTTGAAGATCCGGCTAGCGGGGGGGAAAGCTCCTACAATGAGCAGTTCTTC.

The CDR3 here is CATSDPRQGNEKLFF. In DNA form, the CDR3 reads TGTGCCACCAGTGACCCCCGACAGGGGAATGAAAAACTGTTTTTT. The V call is TRBV24-1, the J call TRBJ1-4, with 8 bases lining up with TRBD1. The CDR3 has 15 amino acids. Per the germline V gene, CDR1 is KGHDR and CDR2 is SFDVKD. V trimming: 4 bases; J trimming: 5 bases; junction bases outside the gene matches: 5.

This chain joins TRBV4-2 and TRBJ1-4; D perhaps matches TRBD1 (6 bases). V gave up 0 bases and J gave up 7 bases, with 15 bases separating them. The CDR3 has 16 residues. The germline V gene encodes CDR1 LGHNA and CDR2 YNFKEQ. CDR3 sequence (DNA): TGTGCCAGCAGCCAAGACTGCCAGGGGCGAATTGAAAAACTGTTTTTT. Translated: CASSQDCQGRIEKLFF.

In this sample, this clonotype turned up many times. V gene TRBV29-1 combines with J gene TRBJ2-7; tentatively, D is TRBD1 or TRBD2 (5 bases each). With 7 bases removed from V and 1 base from J, the gap between germline ends came to 11 bases. The CDR3 sequence is 12 residues long. The germline gives CDR1 SQVTM, CDR2 ANQGSEA. This chain's CDR3 is CSGGAGSYEQYF. The DNA for the CDR3 is TGCAGCGGGGGAGCAGGGTCCTACGAGCAGTACTTC.

The table lists this clonotype with a few counts. This chain joins TRBV4-1 and TRBJ1-1; the D is unclear. The CDR3 spans 13 residues. In germline, CDR1 is MGHRA, CDR2 YSYEKL. Trimming left V 2 bases short and J 1 base short, with 5 bases between. The CDR3: CASSQQQNTEAFF. The CDR3 coding sequence is TGCGCCAGCAGCCAACAACAGAACACTGAAGCTTTCTTT.

Written as DNA, the CDR3 is TGTGCCAGCAGCCTTTTCGCGAGGAATGAGCAGTTCTTC. It specifies CASSLFARNEQFF. The V gene is TRBV3-1, the J gene TRBJ2-1, with D uncertain. The germline V gene has CDR1 LGHDT and CDR2 YNNKEL (reference sequence). The CDR3 totals 13 residues. The V end was cut by 4 bases, the J end by 7 bases, with 11 bases between.

This clonotype was detected many times. The chain is built from TRBV5-4 and TRBJ2-1, with D perhaps matching TRBD1 (6 bases). From germline, CDR1 is SGHNT and CDR2 YYREEE (reference sequence). Trimming removed 3 bases from V and 6 bases from J, with 16 bases in between. The CDR3 sequence is 15 residues long. The CDR3 spells CASSSQGLRTNEQFF. The CDR3 DNA follows: TGTGCCAGCAGCTCACAGGGTTTGAGGACCAATGAGCAGTTCTTC.

The rearrangement joins TRBV20-1 to TRBJ1-4, with TRBD1 matching 11 bases. There are 14 residues in the CDR3. The junction had 5 bases not matched to a gene; V was cut back by 6 bases and J by 5 bases. Germline CDR1 is DFQATT and CDR2 is SNEGSKA (reference sequence). CDR3: CSARGTGGNEKLFF. The DNA of the CDR3 is TGCAGTGCCCGAGGGACAGGGGGAAATGAAAAACTGTTTTTT.

This clonotype has more than one count but fewer than ten. The CDR3 here is CASSFTGGGYNEQFF. In nucleotides, the CDR3 is TGCGCCAGCAGCTTTACAGGGGGTGGCTACAATGAGCAGTTCTTC. The V call is TRBV5-1, the J call TRBJ2-1, with TRBD1 matching 8 bases. J gave up 3 bases and V 2 bases, and 4 bases lay outside the gene matches. Germline V gene data show CDR1 as SGHRS and CDR2 as YFSETQ. This CDR3 region has 15 residues.

This rearrangement joins TRBV29-1 to TRBJ2-7; D remains ambiguous. Between the trimmed V and J ends, which lost 4 bases and 12 bases, there was a span of 19 bases. Per germline, CDR1 SQVTM and CDR2 ANQGSEA. CDR3 length: 12 residues. The CDR3 sequence: CSVAGHNGASYF. The CDR3, as DNA: TGCAGCGTTGCGGGTCATAACGGTGCTTCGTACTTC.

The sample holds one count of this clonotype. The chain has TRBV20-1 and TRBJ2-1; 10 bases fit TRBD2. V lost 7 bases, J lost 12 bases, and 15 bases stayed unmatched. CDR3 length equals 14 residues. Germline V CDR1 and CDR2: DFQATT, SNEGSKA (reference sequence). CDR3 bases: TGCAGTGTTGTCATTAGCGGGAGGCCAATCGGGCAGTTCTTC. Translating it yields CSVVISGRPIGQFF.

The rearrangement joins TRBV5-1 to TRBJ2-5, with D tentatively TRBD2 (5 bases). Trimming cost V 4 bases and J 5 bases, with 12 bases left between them. Germline V gene data show CDR1 as SGHRS and CDR2 as YFSETQ. This CDR3 has 13 residues. CDR3 bases: TGCGCCAGCAGCCCGGGAACGATGGAGACCCAGTACTTC. Residues: CASSPGTMETQYF.

V is TRBV18 and J is TRBJ2-3; a weak D match, TRBD1 (6 bases). V was trimmed by 4 bases and J by 4 bases, leaving 12 bases between them. The CDR3 extends over 14 amino acids. CDR1 and CDR2 (germline): KGHSH, LQKENI. CDR3 in DNA: TGTGCCAGCTCACTCAATTACAGGGCAGATACGCAGTATTTT. Translated: CASSLNYRADTQYF.